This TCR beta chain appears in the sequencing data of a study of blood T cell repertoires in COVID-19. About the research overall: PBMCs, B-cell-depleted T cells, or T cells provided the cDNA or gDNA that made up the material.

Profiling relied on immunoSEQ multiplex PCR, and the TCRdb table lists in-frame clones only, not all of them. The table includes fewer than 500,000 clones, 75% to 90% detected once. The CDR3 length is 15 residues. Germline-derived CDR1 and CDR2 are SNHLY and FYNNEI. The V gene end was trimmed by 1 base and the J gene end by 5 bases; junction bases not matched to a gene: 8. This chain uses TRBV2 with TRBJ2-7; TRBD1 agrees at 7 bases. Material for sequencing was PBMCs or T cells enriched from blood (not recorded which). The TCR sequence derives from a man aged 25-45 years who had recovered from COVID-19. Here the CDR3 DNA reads TGTGCCAGCAGTGAAGGCGTTCTGGGACAGCACGAGCAGTACTTC. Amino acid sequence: CASSEGVLGQHEQYF.